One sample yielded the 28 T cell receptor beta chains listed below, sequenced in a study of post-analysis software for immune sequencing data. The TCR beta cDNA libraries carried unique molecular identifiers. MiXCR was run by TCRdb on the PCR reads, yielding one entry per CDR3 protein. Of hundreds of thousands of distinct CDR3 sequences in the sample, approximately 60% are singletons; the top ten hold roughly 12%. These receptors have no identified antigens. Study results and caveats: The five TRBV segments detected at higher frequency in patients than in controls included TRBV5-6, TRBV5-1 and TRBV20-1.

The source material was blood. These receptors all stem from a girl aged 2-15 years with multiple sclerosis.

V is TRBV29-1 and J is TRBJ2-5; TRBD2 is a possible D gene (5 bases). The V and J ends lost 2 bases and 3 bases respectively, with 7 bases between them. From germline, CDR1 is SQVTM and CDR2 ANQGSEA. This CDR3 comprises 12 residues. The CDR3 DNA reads TGCAGCGTTGAACAGCGGAAAGAGACCCAGTACTTC. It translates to CSVEQRKETQYF.

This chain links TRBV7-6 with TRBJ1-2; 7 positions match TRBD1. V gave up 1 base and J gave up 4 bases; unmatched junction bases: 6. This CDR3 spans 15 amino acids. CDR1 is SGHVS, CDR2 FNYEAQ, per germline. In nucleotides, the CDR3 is TGTGCCAGCAGCTTAGGCCAGGGGGACGGCTATGGCTACACCTTC. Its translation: CASSLGQGDGYGYTF.

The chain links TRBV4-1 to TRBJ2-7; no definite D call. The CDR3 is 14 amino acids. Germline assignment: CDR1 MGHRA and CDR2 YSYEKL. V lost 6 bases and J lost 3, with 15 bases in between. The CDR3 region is CASSPHRNFYEQYF. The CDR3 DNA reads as TGCGCCAGCAGTCCGCATAGGAACTTCTACGAGCAGTACTTC.

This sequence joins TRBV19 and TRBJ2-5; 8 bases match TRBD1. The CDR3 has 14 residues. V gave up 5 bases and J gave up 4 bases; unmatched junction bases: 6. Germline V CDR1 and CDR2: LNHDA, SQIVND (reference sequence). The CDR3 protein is CASSADRARETQYF. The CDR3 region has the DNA TGTGCCAGTAGTGCGGACAGGGCGCGAGAGACCCAGTACTTC. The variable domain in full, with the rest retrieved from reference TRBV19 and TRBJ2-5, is DGGITQSPKYLFRKEGQNVTLSCEQNLNHDAMYWYRQDPGQGLRLIYYSQIVNDFQKGDIAEGYSVSREKKESFPLTVTSAQKNPTAFYLCASSADRARETQYFGPGTRLLVL.

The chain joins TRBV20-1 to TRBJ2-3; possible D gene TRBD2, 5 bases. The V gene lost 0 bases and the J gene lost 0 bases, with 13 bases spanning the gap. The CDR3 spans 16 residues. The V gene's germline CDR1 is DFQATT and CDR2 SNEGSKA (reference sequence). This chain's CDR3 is CSARDRERISTDTQYF. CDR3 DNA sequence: TGCAGTGCTAGAGATCGAGAGCGGATTAGCACAGATACGCAGTATTTT.

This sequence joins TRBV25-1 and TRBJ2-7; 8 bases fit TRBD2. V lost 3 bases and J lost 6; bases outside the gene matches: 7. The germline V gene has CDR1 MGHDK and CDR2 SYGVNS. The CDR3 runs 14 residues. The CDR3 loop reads CASSDPTSVSEQYF. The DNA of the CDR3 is TGTGCCAGCAGTGACCCGACTAGCGTTAGCGAGCAGTACTTC.

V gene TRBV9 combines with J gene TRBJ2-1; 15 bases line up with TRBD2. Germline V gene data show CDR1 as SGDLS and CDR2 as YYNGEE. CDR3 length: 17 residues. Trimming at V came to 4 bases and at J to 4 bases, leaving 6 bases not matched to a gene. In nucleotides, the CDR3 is TGTGCCAGCAGCACCAGGACTAGCGGGAGGGCATACAATGAGCAGTTCTTC. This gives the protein CASSTRTSGRAYNEQFF.

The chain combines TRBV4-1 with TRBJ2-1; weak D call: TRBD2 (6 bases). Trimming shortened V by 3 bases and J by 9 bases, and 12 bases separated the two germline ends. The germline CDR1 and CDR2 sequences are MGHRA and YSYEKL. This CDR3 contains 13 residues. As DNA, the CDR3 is TGCGCCAGCAGCCATCTCGGGAGCCCTGAGCAGTTCTTC. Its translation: CASSHLGSPEQFF.

As DNA, the CDR3 is TGTGCCAGCACCACAGGGGGCACGCACAATGAGCAGTTCTTC. Protein product: CASTTGGTHNEQFF. The V gene is TRBV7-9, the J gene TRBJ2-1; 9 nucleotides line up with TRBD1. CDR3 length equals 14 residues. Germline V gives CDR1 SEHNR, CDR2 FQNEAQ (reference sequence). J gave up 5 bases and V 7 bases, and 6 bases lay outside the gene matches.

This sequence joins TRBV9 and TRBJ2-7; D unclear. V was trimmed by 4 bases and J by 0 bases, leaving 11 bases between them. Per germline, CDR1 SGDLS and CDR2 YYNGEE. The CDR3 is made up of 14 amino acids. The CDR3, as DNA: TGTGCCAGCAGCTTAGAGACCATCTCCTACGAGCAGTACTTC. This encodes CASSLETISYEQYF.

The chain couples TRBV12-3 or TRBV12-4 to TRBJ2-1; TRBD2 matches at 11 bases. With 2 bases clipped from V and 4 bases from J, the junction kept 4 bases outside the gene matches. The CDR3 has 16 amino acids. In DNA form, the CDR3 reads TGTGCCAGCAGTTTATTGACTAGCGGGATTTACAATGAGCAGTTCTTC. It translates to CASSLLTSGIYNEQFF.

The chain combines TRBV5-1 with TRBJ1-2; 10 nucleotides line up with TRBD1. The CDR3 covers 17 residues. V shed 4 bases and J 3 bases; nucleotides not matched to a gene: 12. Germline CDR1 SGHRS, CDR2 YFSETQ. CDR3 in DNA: TGCGCCAGCAGCCCGCCGGACAGGGGGGTAGGGGACTATGGCTACACCTTC. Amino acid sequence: CASSPPDRGVGDYGYTF.

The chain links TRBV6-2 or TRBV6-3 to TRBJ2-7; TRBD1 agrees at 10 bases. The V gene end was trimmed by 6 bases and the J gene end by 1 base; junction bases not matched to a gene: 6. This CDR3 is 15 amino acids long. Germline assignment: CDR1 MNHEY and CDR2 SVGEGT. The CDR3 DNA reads TGTGCCAGCAGGACCCGGACAGGGGGGTCCTACGAGCAGTACTTC. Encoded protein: CASRTRTGGSYEQYF.

The CDR3 bases are TGTGCCAGCAGCCCCGGACTAGCGGGAGCCCCAGAGACCCAGTACTTC. Translating gives CASSPGLAGAPETQYF. This chain links TRBV12-3 or TRBV12-4 with TRBJ2-5; the match to TRBD2 covers 13 bases. The length of the CDR3 is 16 residues. Unmatched junction bases numbered 8, after V lost 6 bases and J lost 4 bases.

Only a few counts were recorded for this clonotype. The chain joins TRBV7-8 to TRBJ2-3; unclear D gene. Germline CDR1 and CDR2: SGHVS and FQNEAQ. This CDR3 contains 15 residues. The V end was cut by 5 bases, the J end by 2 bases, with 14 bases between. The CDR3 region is CASSPFPWITDTQYF. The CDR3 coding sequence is TGTGCCAGCAGCCCCTTCCCTTGGATCACAGATACGCAGTATTTT. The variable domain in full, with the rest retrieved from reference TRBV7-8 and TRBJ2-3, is GAGVSQSPRYKVAKRGQDVALRCDPISGHVSLFWYQQALGQGPEFLTYFQNEAQLDKSGLPSDRFFAERPEGSVSTLKIQRTQQEDSAVYLCASSPFPWITDTQYFGPGTRLTVL.

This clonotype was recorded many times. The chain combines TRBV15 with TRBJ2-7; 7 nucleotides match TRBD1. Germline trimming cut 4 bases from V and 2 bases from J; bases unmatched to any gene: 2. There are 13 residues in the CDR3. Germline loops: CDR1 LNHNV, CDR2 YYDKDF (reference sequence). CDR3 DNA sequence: TGTGCCACCAGCACTCAGGGGGCCTACGAGCAGTACTTC. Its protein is CATSTQGAYEQYF. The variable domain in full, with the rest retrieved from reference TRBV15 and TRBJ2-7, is DAMVIQNPRYQVTQFGKPVTLSCSQTLNHNVMYWYQQKSSQAPKLLFHYYDKDFNNEADTPDNFQSRRPNTSFCFLDIRSPGLGDTAMYLCATSTQGAYEQYFGPGTRLTVT.

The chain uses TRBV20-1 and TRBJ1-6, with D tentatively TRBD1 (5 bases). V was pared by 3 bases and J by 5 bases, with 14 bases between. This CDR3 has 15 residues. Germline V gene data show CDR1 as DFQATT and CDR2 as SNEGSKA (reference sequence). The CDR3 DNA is TGCAGTGCTAGCAAGCCGGACAAAAATAATTCACCCCTCCACTTT. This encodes CSASKPDKNNSPLHF.

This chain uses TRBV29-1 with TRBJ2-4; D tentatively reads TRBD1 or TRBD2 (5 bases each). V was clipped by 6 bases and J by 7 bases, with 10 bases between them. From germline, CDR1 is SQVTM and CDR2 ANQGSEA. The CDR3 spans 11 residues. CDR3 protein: CSVPGPNIQYF. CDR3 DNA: TGCAGCGTACCGGGGCCCAACATTCAGTACTTC.

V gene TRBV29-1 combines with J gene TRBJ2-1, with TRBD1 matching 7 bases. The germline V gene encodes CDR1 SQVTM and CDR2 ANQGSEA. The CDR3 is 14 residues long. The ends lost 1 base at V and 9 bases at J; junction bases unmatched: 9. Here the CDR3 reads CSVEGFAGGSEQFF. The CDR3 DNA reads TGCAGCGTTGAAGGATTTGCAGGGGGTAGTGAGCAGTTCTTC.

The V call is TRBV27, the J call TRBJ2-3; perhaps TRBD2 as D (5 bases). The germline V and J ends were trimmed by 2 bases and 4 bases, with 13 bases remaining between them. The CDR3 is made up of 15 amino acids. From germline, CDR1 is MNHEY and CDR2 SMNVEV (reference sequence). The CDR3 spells CASSLILERADTQYF. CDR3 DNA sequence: TGTGCCAGCAGTTTAATACTAGAGAGGGCAGATACGCAGTATTTT.

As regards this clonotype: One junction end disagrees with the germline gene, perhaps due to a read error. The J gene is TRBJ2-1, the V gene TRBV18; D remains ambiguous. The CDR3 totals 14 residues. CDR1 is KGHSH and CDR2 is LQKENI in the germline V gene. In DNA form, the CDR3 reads TGTGCCAGCTCACCACCGAGTTCATACAATGAGCCGTTCTTC. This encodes CASSPPSSYNEPFF.

CDR3 sequence reads: CASNRAPATNEKLFF. The DNA of the CDR3 is TGTGCCAGCAACCGGGCTCCGGCAACTAATGAAAAACTGTTTTTT. The chain employs TRBV4-2 and TRBJ1-4; no firm D call. V gave up 7 bases and J gave up 0 bases, with 12 bases separating them. Germline V gene lookup returns CDR1 LGHNA and CDR2 YNFKEQ. This CDR3 has 15 amino acids.

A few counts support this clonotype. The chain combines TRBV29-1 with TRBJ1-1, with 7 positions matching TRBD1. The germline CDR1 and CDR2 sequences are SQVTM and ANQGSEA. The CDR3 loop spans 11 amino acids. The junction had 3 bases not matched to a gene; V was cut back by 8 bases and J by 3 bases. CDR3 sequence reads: CSSTGDTEAFF. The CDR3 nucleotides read TGCAGCAGCACAGGGGACACTGAAGCTTTCTTT.

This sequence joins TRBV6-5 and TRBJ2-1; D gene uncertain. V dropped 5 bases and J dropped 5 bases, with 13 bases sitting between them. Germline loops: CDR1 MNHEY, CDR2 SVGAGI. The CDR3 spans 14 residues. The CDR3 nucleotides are TGTGCCAGCAGTCGCGACAACCCCGACAATGAGCAGTTCTTC. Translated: CASSRDNPDNEQFF.

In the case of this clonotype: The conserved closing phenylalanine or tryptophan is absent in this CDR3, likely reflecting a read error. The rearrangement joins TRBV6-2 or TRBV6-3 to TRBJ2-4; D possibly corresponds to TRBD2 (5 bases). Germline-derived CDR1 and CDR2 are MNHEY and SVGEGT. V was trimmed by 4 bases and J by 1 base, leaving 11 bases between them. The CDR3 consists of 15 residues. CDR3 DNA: TGTGCCAGCAGTTGCCTTGGGGAGGCCAAAAACATTCAGTACTAC. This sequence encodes CASSCLGEAKNIQYY.

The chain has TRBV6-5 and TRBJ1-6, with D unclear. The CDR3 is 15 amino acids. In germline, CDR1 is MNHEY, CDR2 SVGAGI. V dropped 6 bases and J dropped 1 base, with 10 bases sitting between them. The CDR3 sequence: CASRGSGSYNSPLHF. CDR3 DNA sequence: TGTGCCAGCAGGGGATCGGGTTCCTATAATTCACCCCTCCACTTT.

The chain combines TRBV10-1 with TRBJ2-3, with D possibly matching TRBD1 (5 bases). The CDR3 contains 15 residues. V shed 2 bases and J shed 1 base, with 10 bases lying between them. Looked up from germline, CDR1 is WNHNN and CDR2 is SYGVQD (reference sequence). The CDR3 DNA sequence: TGCGCCAGCAGTGAGGAAGGGGTGGGCACAGATACGCAGTATTTT. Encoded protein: CASSEEGVGTDTQYF.

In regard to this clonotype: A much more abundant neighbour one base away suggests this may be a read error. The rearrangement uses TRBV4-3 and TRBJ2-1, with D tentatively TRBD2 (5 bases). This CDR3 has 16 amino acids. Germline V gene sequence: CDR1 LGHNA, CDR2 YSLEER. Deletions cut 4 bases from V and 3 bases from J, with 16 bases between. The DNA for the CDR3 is TGCGCCAGCAGCCGTTGGGCTAGCAGATACTACAATGAGCAGTTCTTC. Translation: CASSRWASRYYNEQFF.